This T cell receptor (beta chain) is drawn from a study of T cell repertoires in cytomegalovirus infection. For the study at large: An indication of both CMV infection and matching HLA type came from public TCR beta signatures. Findings of the study overall: The ex vivo response was dominated by HLA-C-restricted CMV-specific TCR beta clonotypes.

CDR3 length equals 11 residues. The V and J ends lost 7 bases and 3 bases respectively, with 4 bases between them. From germline, CDR1 is SGHVT and CDR2 SQSDAQ. TCRdb re-analysed the reads in MiXCR, keeping a single row per CDR3 protein. The data hold over 150,000 distinct CDR3 sequences, with approximately 15% observed a single time. This clonotype was detected many times. Its antigen is unknown. The rearrangement links TRBV7-4 to TRBJ1-5, with D unclear. The sequenced sample was PBMCs. The sequence was obtained from a human donor in good health (CMV status not recorded). Some clones in this sample may be carry-over from other donors' samples. In DNA, the CDR3 is TGTGCCAGCACCCTCAATCAGCCCCAGCATTTT. Its protein product is CASTLNQPQHF.